This T cell receptor beta chain was documented in a study of response to subunit inactivated influenza vaccine. Study conclusions and caveats: Each seasonal influenza vaccination, the authors suggested, recruits few new T cells.

TCRdb fed the RT-PCR reads into MiXCR, producing one record per CDR3 protein. This table has hundreds of thousands of distinct CDR3 sequences, 15% to 19% appearing once. The V segment lost 4 bases and the J segment 8 bases; nucleotides outside the gene matches: 9. Germline V lookup: CDR1 SGHVS, CDR2 FNYEAQ. This CDR3 contains 16 residues. Ten or more counts support this clonotype. Its cognate antigen is unknown. Material: PBMCs from blood, obtained 11 to 12 days after vaccination. The chain joins TRBV7-6 to TRBJ1-6, with 9 bases fitting TRBD1. This clonotype was sampled from a man in his fifties or sixties who received an inactivated influenza vaccine. The CDR3: CASSSRGDRVHSPLHF. The CDR3 bases are TGTGCCAGCAGCTCAAGAGGGGACAGGGTCCATTCACCCCTCCACTTT.